This T cell receptor (beta chain) was sequenced for a study of Graves' ophthalmopathy and Graves' hyperthyroidism. Turning to the study itself: Ophthalmopathy absent within 18 months of follow-up marked hyperthyroidism as stable. Findings of the study overall: Most clonotypes expanded in thyroid above 0.001 frequency were present in blood too.

V lost 6 bases and J lost 4, with 12 bases in between. The V gene's germline CDR1 is MNHNY and CDR2 SVGAGI (reference sequence). The CDR3 contains 13 residues. Enrolled hyperthyroidism patients had a new diagnosis, a duration under 2 months, and an age of 18 to 65. This clonotype was observed a few times. Its antigen remains unknown. As the template, RNA transcripts were used to amplify TCR beta CDR3 regions. An opening RT-PCR round employed HTBI primers and preceded a second-round multiplex PCR. TCRdb re-analysed the multiplex PCR reads in MiXCR, keeping a single row per CDR3 protein. Among over a million distinct CDR3 sequences, 35% to 40% were seen once, and the ten largest hold roughly 11%.

The chain joins TRBV6-6 to TRBJ1-2, with D unclear. This sequence originates from an adult man with Graves' hyperthyroidism. The sequencing sample was made of peripheral blood or thyroid tissue (not recorded which). DNA for the CDR3: TGTGCCAGCAGCATGCAAAGGTCCTATGGCTACACCTTC. Translation gives CASSMQRSYGYTF.